The 22 T cell receptor beta chains in this list originate from one sample, sequenced in a study of cytomegalovirus exposure and HLA in healthy donors. The PCR had 60 Vbeta and 13 Jbeta primers. The table came from immunoSEQ multiplex PCR; TCRdb's copy has only in-frame clones and leaves some out. This repertoire shows over 100,000 clones, roughly 9.6% found once; its top ten account for around 7%. Sequencing was performed on PBMCs. These receptors originate from a woman in her thirties or forties in good health and CMV-seropositive.

This clone was observed a handful of times. V usage is TRBV6-6 and J usage is TRBJ1-1; 9 positions match TRBD1. The CDR3 consists of 13 residues. Germline V gene lookup returns CDR1 MNHNY and CDR2 SVGAGI (reference sequence). V lost 6 bases to trimming and J lost 5 bases; unmatched junction nucleotides: 4. CDR3 residues: CASRDRGWTEAFF. The CDR3 region has the DNA TGTGCCAGCAGGGACAGGGGCTGGACTGAAGCTTTCTTT.

The gene calls are TRBV7-9 and TRBJ2-5; D gene ambiguous. The J call could be wrong; TRBJ2-7 is a better fit for the DNA end. CDR1 and CDR2 (germline): SEHNR, FQNEAQ (reference sequence). The CDR3 extends over 14 amino acids. The CDR3 protein is CASSNSAATYEQYF. The CDR3 nucleotides are TGTGCCAGCAGCAATAGTGCGGCTACCTACGAGCAGTACTTC.

The chain recombines TRBV4-1 with TRBJ1-1, with 7 positions matching TRBD1. V shed 0 bases and J 6 bases; nucleotides not matched to a gene: 7. Germline CDR1 and CDR2: MGHRA and YSYEKL. The CDR3 is 15 residues long. CDR3 DNA sequence: TGCGCCAGCAGCCAAGAGGACAGGTGGTTTCCTGAAGCTTTCTTT. Translated, it gives CASSQEDRWFPEAFF.

There are a few counts of this clone. The junction and the germline gene differ at one end; a read error may be behind it. J is TRBJ2-7 and V is TRBV5-1; TRBD1 aligns across 10 bases. The CDR3 runs to 15 residues. CDR1 is SGHRS, CDR2 YFSETQ, per germline. This CDR3 is CASSRTGTGENEQYF. CDR3 sequence (DNA): TGCGCCAGCAGCCGAACCGGGACAGGGGAAAACGAGCAGTACTTT.

The chain uses TRBV5-1 and TRBJ2-4; TRBD1 might be the D (6 bases). Trimming shortened V by 4 bases and J by 0 bases, and 14 bases separated the two germline ends. This CDR3 is built from 16 residues. CDR1 and CDR2 from the germline V gene are SGHRS and YFSETQ. CDR3 region: CASSLGTLQAKNIQYF. As DNA, the CDR3 is TGCGCCAGCAGCCTAGGGACACTACAAGCCAAAAACATTCAGTACTTC.

The gene calls are TRBV7-2 and TRBJ1-1; possible D gene TRBD1, 5 bases. CDR1 is SGHTA, CDR2 FQGNSA, per germline. This CDR3 contains 14 residues. V lost 5 bases and J lost 8, with 18 bases in between. The CDR3 protein is CASSQTFQGREAFF. Here the CDR3 DNA reads TGTGCCAGCAGCCAAACCTTTCAGGGAAGGGAAGCTTTCTTT.

This clone was counted only a few times. The genes are TRBV5-4 and TRBJ1-5; 7 bases agree with TRBD1. The CDR3 length is 14 residues. Unmatched junction bases numbered 9, after V lost 5 bases and J lost 7 bases. The germline V gene encodes CDR1 SGHNT and CDR2 YYREEE (reference sequence). CDR3 sequence: CASSPDRSSQPQHF. The CDR3, as DNA: TGTGCCAGCAGTCCGGACAGGTCGAGCCAGCCCCAGCATTTT.

The DNA of the CDR3 is TGTGCCAGCAGCGTAGGGACAGTTGGGGACACTGAAGCTTTCTTT. This codes for CASSVGTVGDTEAFF. The chain joins TRBV9 to TRBJ1-1, with D possibly TRBD1 on 6 matching bases. The germline V and J ends were trimmed by 0 bases and 3 bases, with 12 bases remaining between them. The CDR3 runs 15 residues. Germline V CDR1 and CDR2: SGDLS, YYNGEE.

This clone was observed a handful of times. The rearrangement uses TRBV6-5 and TRBJ2-7, with D uncertain. The V end lost 1 base, the J end lost 6 bases, and 10 bases lay between the germline ends. Germline V lookup: CDR1 MNHEY, CDR2 SVGAGI. The CDR3 sequence is 13 residues long. The CDR3 DNA follows: TGTGCCAGCAGTTACTTACGAGGCGCCGAGCAGTACTTC. This sequence encodes CASSYLRGAEQYF.

Only a few counts were recorded for this clone. The V call is TRBV4-3, the J call TRBJ1-5; unclear D gene. This CDR3 is built from 13 residues. V lost 1 base to trimming and J lost 6 bases, with 7 bases between them. CDR1 and CDR2 (germline): LGHNA, YSLEER. The CDR3 DNA sequence: TGCGCCAGCAGCCAAGGTCTCCGTCAGCCCCAGCATTTT. Translation gives CASSQGLRQPQHF.

A few counts support this clone. The V and J genes are TRBV2 and TRBJ1-5; 9 bases are shared with TRBD1. V lost 6 bases, J lost 7 bases, and 4 bases stayed unmatched. Per the germline V gene, CDR1 is SNHLY and CDR2 is FYNNEI. The CDR3 consists of 13 residues. CDR3 sequence: CASSGTGQQPQHF. Here the CDR3 DNA reads TGTGCCAGCAGCGGGACAGGGCAACAGCCCCAGCATTTT.

In this sample, this clone turned up a few times. This rearrangement joins TRBV12-5 to TRBJ1-1; tentative D call: TRBD1 (6 bases). This CDR3 is 16 amino acids long. Trimming removed 5 bases from V and 1 base from J, with 17 bases in between. The germline V gene encodes CDR1 LGHNT and CDR2 FRNRAP. CDR3 region: CASGLEGGRWNTEAFF. CDR3 nucleotides: TGTGCTAGTGGTCTGGAGGGGGGGCGATGGAACACTGAAGCTTTCTTT.

This clone was seen a few times. The chain combines TRBV15 with TRBJ2-7; the D gene is possibly TRBD2 (7 bases). The CDR3 spans 13 residues. V was clipped by 5 bases and J by 4 bases, with 12 bases between them. Germline CDR1 reads LNHNV; CDR2 reads YYDKDF (reference sequence). CDR3 nucleotide sequence: TGTGCCACCAGCGTACAGGGAGGGTACGAGCAGTACTTC. Its protein product is CATSVQGGYEQYF. The whole variable domain, remainder taken from reference TRBV15 and TRBJ2-7, is DAMVIQNPRYQVTQFGKPVTLSCSQTLNHNVMYWYQQKSSQAPKLLFHYYDKDFNNEADTPDNFQSRRPNTSFCFLDIRSPGLGDTAMYLCATSVQGGYEQYFGPGTRLTVT.

This clone was recorded a few times. V is TRBV13 and J is TRBJ2-1; 9 bases agree with TRBD2. CDR3 length: 15 amino acids. J was trimmed by 8 bases and V by 3 bases; bases with no gene match: 8. CDR1 PRHDT and CDR2 FYEKMQ come from the germline V gene (reference sequence). DNA of the CDR3: TGTGCCAGCAGCTTTGAGAGCGGGGGGCTTGATGAGCAGTTCTTC. Residues: CASSFESGGLDEQFF.

The rearrangement uses TRBV7-2 and TRBJ2-5, with D tentatively TRBD2 (6 bases). This CDR3 has 13 amino acids. Germline V CDR1 and CDR2: SGHTA, FQGNSA. Trimming took 4 bases from V and 7 from J, leaving 13 bases between them. Written as DNA, the CDR3 is TGTGCCAGCAGCTGGGACTTCGGCGCGACCCAGTACTTC. This sequence encodes CASSWDFGATQYF.

This clone was counted between two and nine times. The chain is built from TRBV2 and TRBJ2-1, with TRBD1 identical over 7 bases. The germline V gene has CDR1 SNHLY and CDR2 FYNNEI. This CDR3 is built from 12 residues. The junction had 1 base not matched to a gene; V was cut back by 4 bases and J by 7 bases. This CDR3 is CASSAQGNEQFF. Written as DNA, the CDR3 is TGTGCCAGCAGTGCACAGGGGAATGAGCAGTTCTTC.

The sample holds a few counts of this clone. The CDR3 DNA reads TGTGCCAGCAGTGAATTGGGCTACAATCAGCCCCAGCATTTT. This translates into CASSELGYNQPQHF. V and J are TRBV6-1 and TRBJ1-5; D call uncertain. V was cut by 2 bases and J by 3 bases, with 8 bases left in between. The CDR3 sequence is 14 residues long. Germline loops: CDR1 MNHNS, CDR2 SASEGT.

V usage is TRBV11-2 and J usage is TRBJ2-7; possibly TRBD2 for D (6 bases). This CDR3 region has 14 residues. Germline CDR1 SGHAT, CDR2 FQNNGV. Deletions cut 2 bases from V and 3 bases from J, with 11 bases between. CDR3 bases: TGTGCCAGCAGCTTATCGGACGGGAGCTACGAGCAGTACTTC. This translates into CASSLSDGSYEQYF.

The chain joins TRBV6-6 to TRBJ1-5; TRBD1 is a possible D gene (5 bases). In germline, CDR1 is MNHNY, CDR2 SVGAGI (reference sequence). The V gene lost 2 bases and the J gene lost 6 bases, with 11 bases spanning the gap. The CDR3 runs 14 residues. The CDR3 DNA is TGTGCCAGCAGTTACACAGGAACGGGTCAGCCCCAGCATTTT. This encodes CASSYTGTGQPQHF.

This clone was observed a few times. The chain combines TRBV5-1 with TRBJ2-5; 8 bases line up with TRBD1. Germline lookup yields CDR1 SGHRS and CDR2 YFSETQ. The junction had 3 bases not matched to a gene; V was cut back by 4 bases and J by 1 base. The CDR3 length is 14 residues. CDR3 region: CASSTTGGQETQYF. CDR3 nucleotides: TGCGCCAGCAGCACAACAGGGGGCCAAGAGACCCAGTACTTC.

This clone was picked up a small number of times. The chain uses TRBV5-1 and TRBJ2-3, with D perhaps matching TRBD1 (5 bases). The CDR3 is 15 residues long. The germline V and J ends were trimmed by 4 bases and 4 bases, with 16 bases remaining between them. Germline-derived CDR1 and CDR2 are SGHRS and YFSETQ. In nucleotides, the CDR3 is TGCGCCAGCAGCCTGTCCGGGCCCAGGGCAGATACGCAGTATTTT. It is translated as CASSLSGPRADTQYF.

This clone was found a few times. The V call is TRBV5-1, the J call TRBJ1-1; the D is unclear. Germline V gene sequence: CDR1 SGHRS, CDR2 YFSETQ. The ends were cut back, 0 bases at V and 0 bases at J, with 12 bases in the middle. This CDR3 spans 16 amino acids. For the CDR3, the DNA is TGCGCCAGCAGCTTGGGCCTAACGGAGATGAACACTGAAGCTTTCTTT. Translating gives CASSLGLTEMNTEAFF. Using reference TRBV5-1 and TRBJ1-1 for the parts outside the CDR3, the full variable domain is KAGVTQTPRYLIKTRGQQVTLSCSPISGHRSVSWYQQTPGQGLQFLFEYFSETQRNKGNFPGRFSGRQFSNSRSEMNVSTLELGDSALYLCASSLGLTEMNTEAFFGQGTRLTVV.